The clone carrying this TCR beta chain has only a few counts. Its specificity is unknown. The data derive from a study of CD8+ T cells in alopecia areata. For the study at large: Treatment comprised oral tofacitinib, 5 to 10 mg twice daily, in treated patients.

Losses at the gene ends were 6 bases for V and 10 bases for J; bases not matched to a gene: 7. CDR1 is MDHEN and CDR2 is SYDVKM in the germline V gene. The CDR3 runs 12 residues. The study, taken as a whole, reports: With tofacitinib ongoing, many expanded lesional clones persisted in both scalp and blood. The study found TCR sharing across patients less clear than in mice, possibly for HLA reasons.

Extracted RNA was reverse transcribed, and the resulting cDNA served as sequencing template. Profiled with immunoSEQ multiplex PCR; TCRdb holds only in-frame clones, not every one. The sample lists approximately 210,000 clones, 50% to 60% occurring once. The treatment denotes: oral pan-JAK inhibitor, 5-10 mg twice daily. Sequencing was performed on CD4+ T cells sorted from blood, taken at week 4, from a patient treated with tofacitinib. The receptor was derived from a human donor with alopecia areata. The rearrangement joins TRBV28 to TRBJ2-3; TRBD2 agrees at 7 bases. The CDR3 region has the DNA TGTGCCAGCAGCCTGGGGGGGTTTCCGCAGTATTTT. It codes for CASSLGGFPQYF.